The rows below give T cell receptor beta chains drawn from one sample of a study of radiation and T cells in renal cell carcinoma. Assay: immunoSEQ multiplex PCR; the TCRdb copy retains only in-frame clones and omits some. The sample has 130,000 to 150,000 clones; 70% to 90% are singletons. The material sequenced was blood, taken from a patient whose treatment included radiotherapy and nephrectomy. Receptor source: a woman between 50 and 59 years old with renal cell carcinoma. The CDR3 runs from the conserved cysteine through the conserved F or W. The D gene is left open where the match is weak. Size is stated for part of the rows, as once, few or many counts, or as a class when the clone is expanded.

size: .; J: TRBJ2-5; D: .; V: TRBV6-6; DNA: TGTGCCAGCAGTTACCTTAGACTGGGCCAAGAGACCCAGTACTTC; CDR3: CASSYLRLGQETQYF
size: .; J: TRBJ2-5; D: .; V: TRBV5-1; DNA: TGCGCCAGCAGCTTGTTGCCGGGAGCGATGTCTGAGACCCAGTACTTC; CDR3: CASSLLPGAMSETQYF
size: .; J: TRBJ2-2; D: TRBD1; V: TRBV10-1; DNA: TGCGCCACCGAGGGACAGGGGGCCGGGGAGCTGTTTTTT; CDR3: CATEGQGAGELFF
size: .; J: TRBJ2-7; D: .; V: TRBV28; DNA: TGTGCCAGCAGAGTAACACGGGGCGGGAATTACGAGCAGTACTTC; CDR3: CASRVTRGGNYEQYF
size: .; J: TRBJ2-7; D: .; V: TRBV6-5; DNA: TGTGCCAGCAGTTACGTCGGGGTCGAGCAGTACTTC; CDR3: CASSYVGVEQYF
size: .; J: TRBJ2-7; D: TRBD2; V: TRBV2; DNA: TGTGCCAGCAGTGCCAGGAGCGGGAGGGCCAAAGCGCTTCCTCGCGAGCAGTACTTC; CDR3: CASSARSGRAKALPREQYF
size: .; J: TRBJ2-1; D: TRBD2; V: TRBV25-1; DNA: TGTGCCAGCGTTAAACCGGGACTAGCGTTAAATGAGCAGTTCTTC; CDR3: CASVKPGLALNEQFF
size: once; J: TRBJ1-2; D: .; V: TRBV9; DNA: TGTGCCAGCAGCCTCGACACCCGGTCAGGGTATGGCTACACCTTC; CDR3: CASSLDTRSGYGYTF
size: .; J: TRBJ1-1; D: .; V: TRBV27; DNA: TGTGCCAGCAGCCGCGAAGGGAGTAAGTACACTGAAGCTTTCTTT; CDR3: CASSREGSKYTEAFF
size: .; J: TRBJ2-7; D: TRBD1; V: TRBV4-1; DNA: TGCGCCAGCAGCCAAGGGACAGGGTTTCTCTACGAGCAGTACTTC; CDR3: CASSQGTGFLYEQYF
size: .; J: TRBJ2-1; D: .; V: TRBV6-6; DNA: TGTGCCAGCAGTTCCCTCGGGAACAATGAGCAGTTCTTC; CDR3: CASSSLGNNEQFF
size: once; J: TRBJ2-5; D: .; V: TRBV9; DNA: TGTGCCAGCAGCCGGCCGGCAGGAGAGACCCAGTACTTC; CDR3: CASSRPAGETQYF
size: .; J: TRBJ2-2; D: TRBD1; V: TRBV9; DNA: TGTGCCAGCAGCGCCAGGACAGGGTACACCGGGGAGCTGTTTTTT; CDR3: CASSARTGYTGELFF
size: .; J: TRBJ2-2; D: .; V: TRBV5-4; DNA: TGTGCCAGCAGCTCTGGCCTGGAACAGGCGAACACCGGGGAGCTGTTTTTT; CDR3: CASSSGLEQANTGELFF
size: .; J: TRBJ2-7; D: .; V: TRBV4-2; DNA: TGTGCCAGCAGCCAAGATCGGGCTGGAATTTACGAGCAGTACTTC; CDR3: CASSQDRAGIYEQYF
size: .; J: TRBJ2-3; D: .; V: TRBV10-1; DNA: TGCGCCAGCAGTGTCCGGACGGCTACTAGCACAGATACGCAGTATTTT; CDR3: CASSVRTATSTDTQYF
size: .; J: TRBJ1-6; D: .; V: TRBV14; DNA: TGTGCCAGCAGCCAAGGTCCCTATAATTCACCCCTCCACTTT; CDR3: CASSQGPYNSPLHF
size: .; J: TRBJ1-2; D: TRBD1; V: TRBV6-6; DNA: TGTGCCAGCAGTTACCCCGGGACAGGGCGGGGCTACACCTTC; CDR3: CASSYPGTGRGYTF
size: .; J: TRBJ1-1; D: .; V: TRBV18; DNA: TGTGCCAGCTCACCCGGGAACACTGAAGCTTTCTTT; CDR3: CASSPGNTEAFF
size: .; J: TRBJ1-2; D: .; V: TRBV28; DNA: TGTGCCAGCAGTACCCTAATCGGCTACACCTTC; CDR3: CASSTLIGYTF
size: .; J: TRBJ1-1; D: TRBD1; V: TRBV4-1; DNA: TGCGCCAGCAGCACGAGAACAAAGACAGGGACTAACACTGAAGCTTTCTTT; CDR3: CASSTRTKTGTNTEAFF
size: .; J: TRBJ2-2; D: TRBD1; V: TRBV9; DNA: TGTGCCAGCAGCGACCGGGACAGGGACGCGATAACCGGGGAGCTGTTTTTT; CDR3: CASSDRDRDAITGELFF
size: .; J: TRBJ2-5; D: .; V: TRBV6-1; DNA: TGTGCCAGCAGTGACAGGGGAGCCCGTCAAGAGACCCAGTACTTC; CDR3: CASSDRGARQETQYF
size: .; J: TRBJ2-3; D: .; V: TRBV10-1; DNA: TGCGCCAGCAGTGGGGCTCCCATGGGAGATACGCAGTATTTT; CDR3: CASSGAPMGDTQYF
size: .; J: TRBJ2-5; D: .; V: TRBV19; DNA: TGTGCCAGTAGTTGGGACCAAGAGACCCAGTACTTC; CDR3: CASSWDQETQYF
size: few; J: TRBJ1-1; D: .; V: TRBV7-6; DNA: TGTGCCAGCAGCTTAAGGCGCGGGGCTGAGACTTTCTTT; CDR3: CASSLRRGAETFF
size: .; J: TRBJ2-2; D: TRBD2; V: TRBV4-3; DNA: TGCGCCAGCAGCCAAGATCTTACTCTAGCGGGAGGAGCCGGGGAGCTGTTTTTT; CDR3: CASSQDLTLAGGAGELFF
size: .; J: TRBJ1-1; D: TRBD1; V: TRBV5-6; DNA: TGTGCCAGCAGCTCCTCAGGGGGCTGGTACACTGAAGCTTTCTTT; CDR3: CASSSSGGWYTEAFF
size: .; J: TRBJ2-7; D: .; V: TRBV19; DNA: TGTGCCAGTAGTATCATGGACAGCGAACTCTACGAGCAGTACTTC; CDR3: CASSIMDSELYEQYF
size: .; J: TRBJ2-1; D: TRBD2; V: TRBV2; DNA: TGTGCCAGCAGTCAAACCTGGACTAGCGGGGTCTCTGAGCAGTTCTTC; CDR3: CASSQTWTSGVSEQFF
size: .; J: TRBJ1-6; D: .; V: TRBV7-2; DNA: TGTGCCAGCAGCCCGGATCATTCACCCCTCCACTTT; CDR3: CASSPDHSPLHF
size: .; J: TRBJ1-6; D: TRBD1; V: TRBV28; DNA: TGTGCCAGCAGTTCAGGGGGGGGAACTTCACCCCTCCACTTT; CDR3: CASSSGGGTSPLHF
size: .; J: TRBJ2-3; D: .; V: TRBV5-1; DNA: TGCGCCAGCAGGAACCAGGTGGGGGGCGTCACAGATACGCAGTATTTT; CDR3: CASRNQVGGVTDTQYF
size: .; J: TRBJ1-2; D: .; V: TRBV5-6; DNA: TGTGCCAGCAGCTTTTCGGGGGGCGAAGGCTACACCTTC; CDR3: CASSFSGGEGYTF
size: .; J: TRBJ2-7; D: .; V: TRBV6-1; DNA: TGTGCCAGCAGTGAAGCAGGAGCCGACTACGAGCAGTACTTC; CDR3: CASSEAGADYEQYF
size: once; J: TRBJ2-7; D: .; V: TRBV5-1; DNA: TGCGCCAGCAGCGTGGACAGCTTCTCCTACGAGCAGTACTTC; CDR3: CASSVDSFSYEQYF
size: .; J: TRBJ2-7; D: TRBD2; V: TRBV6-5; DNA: TGTGCCAGCAGCCGGACTAGCGGGGGGGGCTACGAGCAGTACTTC; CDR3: CASSRTSGGGYEQYF
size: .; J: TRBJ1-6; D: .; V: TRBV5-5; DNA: TGTGCCAGCACCCGAGGGGACACCATTAATTCACCCCTCCACTTT; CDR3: CASTRGDTINSPLHF
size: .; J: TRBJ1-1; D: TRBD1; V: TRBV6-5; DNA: TGTGCCAGCAGTTACTTGAGGGGGCGCGGTGACACTGAAGCTTTCTTT; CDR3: CASSYLRGRGDTEAFF
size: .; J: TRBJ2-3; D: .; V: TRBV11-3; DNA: TGTGCCAGCAGCTCCCGGACAGCAGATACGCAGTATTTT; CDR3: CASSSRTADTQYF
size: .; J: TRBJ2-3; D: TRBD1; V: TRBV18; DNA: TGTGCCAGCTCACCACCGGGACAGGGGGCAGATACGCAGTATTTT; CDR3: CASSPPGQGADTQYF
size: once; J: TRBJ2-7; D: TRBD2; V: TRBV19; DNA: TGTGCCAGTAGTTCCCAATGGGAGGGATCCTACGAGCAGTACTTC; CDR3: CASSSQWEGSYEQYF
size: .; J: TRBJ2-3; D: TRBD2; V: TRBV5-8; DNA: TGTGCCAGCAGCTCCCAACAGCGGGGGGGCACAGATACGCAGTATTTT; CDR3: CASSSQQRGGTDTQYF
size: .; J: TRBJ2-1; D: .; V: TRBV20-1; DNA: TGCAGTGCTGTTTACAATGAGCAGTTCTTC; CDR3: CSAVYNEQFF
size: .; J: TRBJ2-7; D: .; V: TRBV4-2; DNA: TGTGCCAGCAGCCAAGAGAAGGTCTCCTACGAGCAGTACTTC; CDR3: CASSQEKVSYEQYF
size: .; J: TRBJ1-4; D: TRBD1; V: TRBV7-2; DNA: TGTGCCAGCAGTCGACAGGGTTTCGGTAATGAAAAACTGTTTTTT; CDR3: CASSRQGFGNEKLFF
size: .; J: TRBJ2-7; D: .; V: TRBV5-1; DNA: TGCGCCAGCAGCTTGGCAGTTGGAGGGGGCCTCGAGCAGTACTTC; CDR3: CASSLAVGGGLEQYF
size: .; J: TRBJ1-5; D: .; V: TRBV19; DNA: TGTGCCAGTAAACGGGGGCAGGGTCTAAGCAATCAGCCCCAGCATTTT; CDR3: CASKRGQGLSNQPQHF
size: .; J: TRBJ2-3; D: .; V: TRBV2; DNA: TGTGCCAGCAATTCGGTAGCCACGCAGTATTTT; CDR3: CASNSVATQYF
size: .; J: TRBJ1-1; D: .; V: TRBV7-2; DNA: TGTGCCAGCAGCTTAGGTCCGACCTTGGGCACTGAAGCTTTCTTT; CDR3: CASSLGPTLGTEAFF
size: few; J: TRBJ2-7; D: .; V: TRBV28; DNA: TGTGCCAGCAGTCTCCCCGGGACGGGTTCCTACGAGCAGTACTTC; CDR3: CASSLPGTGSYEQYF
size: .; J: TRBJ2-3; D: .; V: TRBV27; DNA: TGTGCCAGCAGAGCCTTGGAGTGGCCAGATACGCAGTATTTT; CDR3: CASRALEWPDTQYF